Sequencing of this T cell receptor (beta chain) was carried out in a study of persistence of HIV-infected CD4 T cells. Study overall: Up to roughly 180 mL blood was drawn at multiple time points; a couple of donors had single-time leukapheresis. Notes on the study in general: CMV- and Gag-responding cells had lower TCRbeta richness than CD3/CD28-responding cells.

Cells were stimulated with CMV-infected fibroblast lysates at 8 to 10 ug/mL. CD40L/CD69 double-negative CD45RO-high memory CD4+ T cells were collected. Anti-CD28/CD49d costimulation, CD40-blocking antibody and enfuvirtide were given to CD8-depleted PBMCs for about 17 hours. A single count supports this clone. Its antigen is unknown. Sequencing used immunoSEQ version 4 in survey mode. Sequencing was performed with immunoSEQ multiplex PCR; in TCRdb, only in-frame clones are kept and a portion is missing. Of roughly 28,000 clones listed, around 73% are singletons. Unmatched junction bases numbered 11, after V lost 3 bases and J lost 5 bases. Germline loops: CDR1 KGHDR, CDR2 SFDVKD. The CDR3 is made up of 17 amino acids.

Sequencing was performed on CD4+ T cells sorted from PBMCs after 18-hour stimulation, taken from a patient who received antiretroviral therapy. The chain has TRBV24-1 and TRBJ2-2; 7 bases map to TRBD1. This sequence was found in an adult woman with HIV who was CMV-seropositive. DNA for the CDR3: TGTGCCACCAGTGATAGCCCAGGGGGAATCGGGACCGGGGAGCTGTTTTTT. It translates to CATSDSPGGIGTGELFF.